The T cell receptor beta chain described here comes from a study of shared clonotypes between healthy human individuals. This clone appeared a few times. The same CDR3 is also encoded by other DNA sequences in this sample. The CDR3 consists of 14 residues. V gave up 6 bases and J gave up 0 bases, with 9 bases separating them. The V gene's germline CDR1 is MDHEN and CDR2 SYDVKM. Libraries were prepared by immunoSEQ multiplex PCR; TCRdb keeps only in-frame clonotypes and omits some of them. The sample carries under 1,100,000 clones, more than 75% recorded once. Sequenced sample: memory CD4+ T cells from PBMCs. Subset here: CD45RA-negative fraction. This receptor was obtained from a man aged 18 to 29 in good health. Some clones in this sample may be carry-over from other donors' samples. This chain uses TRBV28 with TRBJ2-1; possibly TRBD2 for D (5 bases). DNA for the CDR3: TGTGCCAGCAGGAATAGCGACTCCTACAATGAGCAGTTCTTC. As protein: CASRNSDSYNEQFF.